This TCR beta chain is drawn from a study of T-cell memory formation after mild COVID-19. General study findings and limits: Detection of some responders pre-infection suggested pre-existing cross-reactive memory T cells participated.

This clonotype was seen a handful of times. The target antigen is unknown. This CDR3 is 15 amino acids long. Per germline, CDR1 DFQATT and CDR2 SNEGSKA (reference sequence). The junction had 8 bases not matched to a gene; V was cut back by 3 bases and J by 2 bases. MiXCR, run by TCRdb on the 5' RACE reads, gives a single entry per CDR3 protein. The repertoire holds over 300,000 distinct CDR3 sequences, with 20% as singletons. Sequencing used PBMCs or a T cell subset sorted from them (not recorded which). J is TRBJ2-7 and V is TRBV20-1; 9 positions agree with TRBD1. This sequence was found in a man younger than 35 who had mild COVID-19 (a few samples of this study predate the infection). Cell type and time point are not known. The CDR3 DNA reads as TGCAGTGCTAGGTGGAGGGACAGGGATCCCTACGAGCAGTACTTC. Amino acids: CSARWRDRDPYEQYF.